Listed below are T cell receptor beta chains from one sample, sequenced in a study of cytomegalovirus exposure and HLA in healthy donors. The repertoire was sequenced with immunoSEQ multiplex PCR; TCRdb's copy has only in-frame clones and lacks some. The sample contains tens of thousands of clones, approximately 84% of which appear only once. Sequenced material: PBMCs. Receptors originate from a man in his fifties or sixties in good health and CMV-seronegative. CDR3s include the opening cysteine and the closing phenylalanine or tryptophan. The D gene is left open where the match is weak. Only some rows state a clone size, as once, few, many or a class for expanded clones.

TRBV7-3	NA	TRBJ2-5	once	TGTGCCAGCAGCTCAAACAGGGCAGAGACCCAGTACTTC	CASSSNRAETQYF
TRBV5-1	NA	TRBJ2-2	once	TGCGCCAGCAGAGTGGAGGGGCACGGGGAGCTGTTTTTT	CASRVEGHGELFF
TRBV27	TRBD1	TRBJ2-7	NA	TGTGCCAGCAGTTTATCCCGGACAGGGACGTCCTACGAGCAGTACTTC	CASSLSRTGTSYEQYF
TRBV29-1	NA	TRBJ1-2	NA	TGCAGCGTTGAAGATTGGCAGGCTAACTATGGCTACACCTTC	CSVEDWQANYGYTF
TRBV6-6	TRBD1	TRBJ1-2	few	TGTGCCAGCAGTTCATACAGGGGTAACTATGGCTACACCTTC	CASSSYRGNYGYTF
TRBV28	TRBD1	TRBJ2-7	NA	TGTGCCAGCAGTCATAACGGACAGGGCACCTACGAGCAGTACTTC	CASSHNGQGTYEQYF
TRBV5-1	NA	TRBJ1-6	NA	TGCGCCAGCAGCTTGGATCGGGTTGGATCACCCCTCCACTTT	CASSLDRVGSPLHF
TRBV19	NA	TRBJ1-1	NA	TGTGCCAGTAGTACGGGGGACACTGAAGCTTTCTTT	CASSTGDTEAFF
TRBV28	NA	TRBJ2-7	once	TGTGCCAGCAGTTCAAGGACAGCCTCCTACGAGCAGTACTTC	CASSSRTASYEQYF
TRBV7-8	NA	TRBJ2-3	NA	TGTGCCAGCAGCTTGGACTTCGGCACAGATACGCAGTATTTT	CASSLDFGTDTQYF
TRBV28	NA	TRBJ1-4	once	TGTGCCAGCAGTTTTTCTAGGGGGGGGCGGGAAAAACTGTTTTTT	CASSFSRGGREKLFF
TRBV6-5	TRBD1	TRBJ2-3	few	TGTGCCAGCAGTTTCACAGGGGTAACAGATACGCAGTATTTT	CASSFTGVTDTQYF
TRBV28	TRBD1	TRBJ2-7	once	TGTGCCAGCAGTAGTTTGGACAGGGGAAGCGGGGAGCAGTACTTC	CASSSLDRGSGEQYF